The 11 T cell receptor beta chains below were found in one sample sequenced in a study of graft-versus-host responses after intestinal transplantation. CFSE-labeled responder cells (approximately 200,000) were plated with approximately 200,000 irradiated, violet-dye-labeled stimulator cells. Here immunoSEQ multiplex PCR was the method, and the copy in TCRdb shows in-frame clones only, minus some. Among roughly 10,000 clones listed, roughly 38% were seen once. The source material was alloreactive CD8+ T cells from a mixed lymphocyte reaction culture, sampled before intestinal transplant. The subset: CFSE-low proliferating T cells sorted from roughly six-day pre-transplant mixed lymphocyte reaction (GvH or HvG direction). Receptors originate from a human patient who received an intestinal transplant.

The chain couples TRBV4-1 to TRBJ2-7; 10 positions agree with TRBD1. CDR1 is MGHRA and CDR2 is YSYEKL in the germline V gene. V was pared by 4 bases and J by 3 bases, with 9 bases of the junction left unmatched. The CDR3 sequence is 16 residues long. The CDR3 loop reads CASSPRGTGEFYEQYF. DNA of the CDR3: TGCGCCAGCAGCCCTAGGGGGACAGGGGAGTTCTACGAGCAGTACTTC.

By its share, this clone is large. This sequence joins TRBV2 and TRBJ2-7; 7 positions match TRBD2. Trimming removed 2 bases from V and 3 bases from J; junction bases left unmatched: 4. CDR1 and CDR2 (germline): SNHLY, FYNNEI. The length of the CDR3 is 14 residues. CDR3 sequence reads: CASSEFRDYYEQYF. CDR3 nucleotides: TGTGCCAGCAGTGAATTCCGGGACTACTACGAGCAGTACTTC.

V gene TRBV11-2 combines with J gene TRBJ2-7; no definite D call. Trimming removed 1 base from V and 0 bases from J, with 4 bases in between. Germline assignment: CDR1 SGHAT and CDR2 FQNNGV. CDR3 size: 13 residues. CDR3 DNA sequence: TGTGCCAGCAGCTTAGGCAGCTCCTACGAGCAGTACTTC. This encodes CASSLGSSYEQYF.

The V gene is TRBV6-5, the J gene TRBJ2-1, with D perhaps TRBD2 (6 bases). Germline CDR1 and CDR2: MNHEY and SVGAGI. The ends were cut back, 6 bases at V and 4 bases at J, with 10 bases in the middle. The CDR3 is made up of 13 amino acids. This chain's CDR3 is CASRPGAYNEQFF. CDR3 sequence (DNA): TGTGCCAGCAGACCGGGAGCGTACAATGAGCAGTTCTTC.

This clone was seen only a few times. V gene TRBV5-8 combines with J gene TRBJ2-1; 14 bases fit TRBD2. J gave up 3 bases and V 3 bases, and 5 bases lay outside the gene matches. Looked up from germline, CDR1 is SGHTS and CDR2 is YDEGEE. The CDR3 has 17 residues. The DNA of the CDR3 is TGTGCCAGCAGCTCCGGGACTAGCGGGAGCGGCTACAATGAGCAGTTCTTC. Translation: CASSSGTSGSGYNEQFF.

CDR3 amino acids: CASSFRLRETYYEQYF. DNA of the CDR3: TGTGCCAGCAGCTTCCGCTTACGGGAGACCTACTACGAGCAGTACTTC. This chain links TRBV7-3 with TRBJ2-7, with D possibly being TRBD2 (6 bases). Germline V gene lookup returns CDR1 SGHTA and CDR2 FQGTGA. V was trimmed by 3 bases and J by 3 bases, leaving 18 bases between them. This CDR3 contains 16 residues.

This clone is medium-sized by share. V and J are TRBV14 and TRBJ1-2; D gene unclear. The CDR3 totals 13 residues. Germline CDR1 is SGHDN and CDR2 is FVKESK. V was cut by 1 base and J by 3 bases, with 6 bases left in between. The CDR3 DNA reads as TGTGCCAGCAGCCAAGTGGCCGACTATGGCTACACCTTC. Encoded protein: CASSQVADYGYTF. Full variable domain (remainder filled in from reference TRBV14 and TRBJ1-2): EAGVTQFPSHSVIEKGQTVTLRCDPISGHDNLYWYRRVMGKEIKFLLHFVKESKQDESGMPNNRFLAERTGGTYSTLKVQPAELEDSGVYFCASSQVADYGYTFGSGTRLTVV.

The J gene is TRBJ2-7, the V gene TRBV7-6, with 7 bases lining up with TRBD1. CDR1 and CDR2 (germline): SGHVS, FNYEAQ. Trimming took 5 bases from V and 2 from J; bases not matched to a gene: 15. This CDR3 spans 17 amino acids. CDR3: CASSPNRPGTAAYEQYF. The CDR3 coding sequence is TGTGCCAGCAGCCCCAATCGACCCGGGACAGCCGCCTACGAGCAGTACTTC.

By proportion, this clone is medium-sized. The rearrangement uses TRBV7-6 and TRBJ1-1; unclear D gene. Germline V gene sequence: CDR1 SGHVS, CDR2 FNYEAQ. Trimming removed 1 base from V and 5 bases from J, with 8 bases in between. This CDR3 region has 13 residues. CDR3 sequence (DNA): TGTGCCAGCAGCTTAGGGGTGAGGACTGAAGCTTTCTTT. It codes for CASSLGVRTEAFF.

By frequency in the sample, this clone is medium-sized (0.01 to 0.1%). This chain uses TRBV28 with TRBJ1-1; a weak D match, TRBD1 (5 bases). This CDR3 comprises 12 residues. V lost 5 bases and J 11 bases, leaving 15 bases between the germline ends. Germline CDR1 MDHEN, CDR2 SYDVKM. In nucleotides, the CDR3 is TGTGCCAGCAGTGCAGGGTACTTGAAGGCTTTCTTT. Translation: CASSAGYLKAFF.

The V gene is TRBV4-3, the J gene TRBJ2-7; the D gene is possibly TRBD2 (5 bases). Germline lookup yields CDR1 LGHNA and CDR2 YSLEER. The germline V and J ends were trimmed by 1 base and 1 base, with 11 bases remaining between them. CDR3 size: 15 residues. The CDR3 spells CASSQVSGSSYEQYF. CDR3 bases: TGCGCCAGCAGCCAAGTAAGCGGAAGTTCCTACGAGCAGTACTTC.